This T cell receptor beta chain was identified during a study of blood T cell repertoires in COVID-19. Study details: T cells, B-cell-depleted T cells, or PBMCs provided the cDNA or gDNA that served as material.

Germline lookup yields CDR1 MNHEY and CDR2 SMNVEV (reference sequence). V gave up 3 bases and J gave up 0 bases, with 9 bases separating them. The length of the CDR3 is 14 residues. Everyone who took part was 18 to 89 years old, and they came from over 20 US areas. Recovered participants had two consecutive negative NP/OP PCR tests, healthcare professional clearance, or symptom resolution. Clones were read by immunoSEQ multiplex PCR, and TCRdb kept only the in-frame ones, dropping some. The data hold hundreds of thousands of clones, with about 91% observed a single time. Material for sequencing was PBMCs or T cells enriched from blood (not recorded which). The V call is TRBV27, the J call TRBJ2-7; D uncertain. This clonotype originated in a woman younger than 35 who had recovered from COVID-19. The CDR3 region has the DNA TGTGCCAGCAGTTTGCCAGGTAGCTCCTACGAGCAGTACTTC. This sequence encodes CASSLPGSSYEQYF.